Listed here is a single TCR beta chain. The sample comes from a study of T-cell reconstitution after alpha-beta-depleted transplantation in children. During its preparation, the TCRbeta library received unique molecular identifiers. TCRdb processed the PCR reads anew with MiXCR; each CDR3 protein has one entry. The table lists about 250,000 distinct CDR3 sequences, approximately 24% of them singletons, with 4.5% to 5.5% in the top ten. This receptor was obtained from a female patient aged 2-10 years who had a stem cell transplant for congenital amegakaryocytic thrombocytopenia, so the T cells may come from the graft donor. The source was PBMCs, mostly from graft donor cells, collected 360 days after TCRalphabeta/CD19-depleted stem cell transplant.

CDR3 DNA sequence: TGTGCCAGCAGCCGACTCGCGACAGGGGGCGCGGGAAAACTGTTTTTT. It yields the protein CASSRLATGGAGKLFF. The chain employs TRBV6-1 and TRBJ1-4, with 10 bases aligning to TRBD1. Germline V CDR1 and CDR2: MNHNS, SASEGT. With V trimmed by 6 bases and J by 10 bases, 14 bases remained unmatched. The CDR3 spans 16 residues.